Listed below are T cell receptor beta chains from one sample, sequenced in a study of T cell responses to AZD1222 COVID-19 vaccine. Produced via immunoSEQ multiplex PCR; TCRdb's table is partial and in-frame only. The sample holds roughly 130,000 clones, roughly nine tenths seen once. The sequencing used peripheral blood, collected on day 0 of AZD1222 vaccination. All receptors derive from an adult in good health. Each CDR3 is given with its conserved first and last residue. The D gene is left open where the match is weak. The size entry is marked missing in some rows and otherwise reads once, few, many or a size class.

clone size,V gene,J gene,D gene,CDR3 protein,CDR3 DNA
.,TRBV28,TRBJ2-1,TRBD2,CASSSRGLAGGVEQFF,TGTGCCAGCAGTTCCCGGGGACTAGCGGGAGGGGTGGAGCAGTTCTTC
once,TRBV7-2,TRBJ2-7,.,CASSLMGGPYEQYF,TGTGCCAGCAGCTTAATGGGGGGCCCCTACGAGCAGTACTTC
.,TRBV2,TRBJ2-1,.,CASRTQGNEQFF,TGTGCCAGCAGAACCCAGGGGAATGAGCAGTTCTTC
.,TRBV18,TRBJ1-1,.,CASSPTESTEAFF,TGTGCCAGCTCACCCACCGAGAGCACTGAAGCTTTCTTT
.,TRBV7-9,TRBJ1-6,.,CASSLGPSPSPLHF,TGTGCCAGCAGCTTAGGGCCAAGTCCCTCACCCCTCCACTTT
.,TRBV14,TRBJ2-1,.,CASSQDGTYNEQFF,TGTGCCAGCAGCCAAGATGGGACTTACAATGAGCAGTTCTTC
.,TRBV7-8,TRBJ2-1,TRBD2,CASSLEGGGVPGEQFF,TGTGCCAGCAGCTTAGAAGGCGGGGGGGTACCGGGTGAGCAGTTCTTC
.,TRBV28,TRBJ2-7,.,CASSFPQAYEQYF,TGTGCCAGCAGTTTCCCCCAGGCCTACGAGCAGTACTTC
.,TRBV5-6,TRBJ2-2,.,CASSLLGVNTGELFF,TGTGCCAGCAGCTTGCTAGGGGTTAACACCGGGGAGCTGTTTTTT
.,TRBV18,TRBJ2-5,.,CASSPPSRQETQYF,TGTGCCAGCTCACCACCCTCACGACAGGAGACCCAGTACTTC
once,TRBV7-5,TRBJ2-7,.,CVRSLAPGGYDPYEQYF,TGTGTCAGAAGCTTAGCCCCTGGGGGCTATGACCCCTACGAGCAGTACTTC
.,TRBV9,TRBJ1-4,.,CASSNGGAANEKLFF,TGTGCCAGCTCGAATGGGGGAGCGGCTAATGAAAAACTGTTTTTT
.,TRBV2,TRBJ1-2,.,CASRVWEGETYGYTF,TGTGCCAGCAGAGTTTGGGAGGGGGAGACCTATGGCTACACCTTC
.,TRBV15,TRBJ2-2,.,CATSRPPAGELFF,TGTGCCACCAGCAGACCTCCTGCCGGGGAGCTGTTTTTT
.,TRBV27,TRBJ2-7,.,CASQNLRTASSYEQYF,TGTGCCAGCCAAAACCTAAGGACAGCGAGCTCCTACGAGCAGTACTTC
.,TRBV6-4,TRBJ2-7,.,CASSDGRLAYEQYF,TGTGCCAGCAGTGACGGCAGATTGGCCTACGAGCAGTACTTC
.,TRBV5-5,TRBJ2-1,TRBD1,CASTASPEGGSEQFF,TGTGCCAGCACCGCATCCCCCGAAGGGGGCTCGGAGCAGTTCTTC
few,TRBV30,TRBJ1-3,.,CASRTERSGNTIYF,TGTGCCAGTCGGACCGAACGATCCGGAAACACCATATATTTT
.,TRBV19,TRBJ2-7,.,CASSPPTGEQYF,TGTGCCAGTAGCCCCCCGACCGGCGAGCAGTACTTC
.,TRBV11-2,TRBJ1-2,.,CASSSIRGNYGYTF,TGTGCCAGCAGTTCAATAAGGGGCAACTATGGCTACACCTTC
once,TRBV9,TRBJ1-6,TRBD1,CASSVEDRGNSPLHF,TGTGCCAGCAGCGTAGAGGACAGGGGCAATTCACCCCTCCACTTT
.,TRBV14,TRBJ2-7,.,CASSREGGPYEQYF,TGTGCCAGCAGCCGCGAGGGGGGGCCCTACGAGCAGTACTTC
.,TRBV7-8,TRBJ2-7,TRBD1,CASSLASQGAGEQYF,TGTGCCAGCAGCTTAGCCTCCCAGGGGGCCGGCGAGCAGTACTTC
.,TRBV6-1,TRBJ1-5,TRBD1,CASSGRRDRDFSNQPQHF,TGTGCCAGCAGTGGCCGGAGGGACAGGGATTTTAGCAATCAGCCCCAGCATTTT
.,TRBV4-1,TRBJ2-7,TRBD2,CASSPGRGGGDYEQYF,TGCGCCAGCAGCCCGGGGAGAGGCGGGGGAGACTACGAGCAGTACTTC
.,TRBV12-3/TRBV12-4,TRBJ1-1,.,CASSRSPTEAFF,TGTGCCAGCAGTCGATCCCCCACTGAAGCTTTCTTT
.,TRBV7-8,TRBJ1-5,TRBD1,CASSTHRGPSQPQHF,TGTGCCAGCAGCACCCACAGGGGGCCAAGTCAGCCCCAGCATTTT
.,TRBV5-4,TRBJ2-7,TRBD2,CASASGLAGNEQYF,TGTGCCAGCGCTTCCGGGCTAGCGGGAAACGAGCAGTACTTC
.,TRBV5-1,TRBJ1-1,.,CASSPARRNTEAFF,TGCGCCAGCAGCCCCGCCAGGAGGAACACTGAAGCTTTCTTT
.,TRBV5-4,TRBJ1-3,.,CASSNGGSGNTIYF,TGTGCCAGCAGCAACGGTGGCTCTGGAAACACCATATATTTT
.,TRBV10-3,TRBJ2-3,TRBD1,CAISDIETGGPDTQYF,TGTGCCATCAGTGATATTGAGACAGGGGGACCAGATACGCAGTATTTT
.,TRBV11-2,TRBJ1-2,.,CASSPGGYGYTF,TGTGCCAGCAGCCCCGGGGGCTATGGCTACACCTTC
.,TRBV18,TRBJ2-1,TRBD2,CASSPPSTSGAYNEQFF,TGTGCCAGCTCACCACCGTCAACTAGCGGGGCATACAATGAGCAGTTCTTC
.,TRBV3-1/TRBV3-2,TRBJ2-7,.,CASSQLDEQYF,TGTGCCAGCAGCCAACTAGACGAGCAGTACTTC
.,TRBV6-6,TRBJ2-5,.,CASSPGLEETQYF,TGTGCCAGCAGTCCGGGACTGGAAGAGACCCAGTACTTC